Each of the 21 T cell receptor beta chains below was sequenced from the same sample in a study of blood T cell repertoires in COVID-19. TCRdb's table, derived via immunoSEQ multiplex PCR, lists solely in-frame clones and lacks some. The profile shows about 310,000 clones, approximately 83% of them singletons. Sequencing input: PBMCs or T cells enriched from blood (not recorded which). These receptors were collected from a man aged 25-45 years who had recovered from COVID-19.

The rearrangement joins TRBV10-2 to TRBJ1-6; TRBD1 matches 7 bases. Germline V gives CDR1 WSHSY, CDR2 SAAADI. The CDR3 has 13 amino acids. Losses at the gene ends were 8 bases for V and 8 bases for J; bases not matched to a gene: 6. This chain's CDR3 is CASGARGDSPLHF. CDR3 nucleotide sequence: TGCGCCAGCGGAGCCAGGGGGGATTCACCCCTCCACTTT.

The chain employs TRBV12-5 and TRBJ2-1, with TRBD1 matching 8 bases. After removal of 5 bases from V and 2 bases from J, the junction contained 5 bases not matched to a gene. Germline loops: CDR1 LGHNT, CDR2 FRNRAP. This CDR3 region has 15 residues. The CDR3 coding sequence is TGTGCTAGTGGTCCAGGACAGGGCGCCTACAATGAGCAGTTCTTC. Its protein product is CASGPGQGAYNEQFF.

This clone was counted only a few times. CDR3 sequence: CATGDPGVYDEQYF. The CDR3 DNA follows: TGTGCCACCGGGGACCCGGGGGTGTATGACGAGCAGTACTTC. The chain carries TRBV15 and TRBJ2-7, with D tentatively TRBD2 (6 bases). The CDR3 has 14 residues. Germline CDR1 reads LNHNV; CDR2 reads YYDKDF (reference sequence). V was cut by 8 bases and J by 5 bases, with 19 bases left in between.

The rearrangement joins TRBV10-1 to TRBJ1-2, with unresolved D. The CDR3 totals 13 residues. Germline V lookup: CDR1 WNHNN, CDR2 SYGVQD (reference sequence). The ends were cut back, 2 bases at V and 7 bases at J, with 11 bases in the middle. The CDR3 DNA is TGCGCCAGCAGTGAGCAGCAGGAAGGTGGCTACACCTTC. It yields the protein CASSEQQEGGYTF.

The chain is built from TRBV27 and TRBJ1-2; a weak D match, TRBD1 (6 bases). Trimming left V 2 bases short and J 4 bases short, with 20 bases between. There are 17 residues in the CDR3. Germline CDR1 MNHEY, CDR2 SMNVEV (reference sequence). This chain's CDR3 is CASSLSPRQARTYGYTF. The CDR3 nucleotides are TGTGCCAGCAGTTTAAGTCCCCGACAGGCGAGAACCTATGGCTACACCTTC.

The chain combines TRBV2 with TRBJ1-1, with D uncertain. Germline V gives CDR1 SNHLY, CDR2 FYNNEI. The CDR3 covers 13 residues. The V end lost 3 bases, the J end lost 6 bases, and 11 bases lay between the germline ends. The CDR3 region is CASSDPSEAEAFF. The CDR3, as DNA: TGTGCCAGCAGTGACCCCTCCGAGGCTGAAGCTTTCTTT.

V and J are TRBV4-1 and TRBJ1-5; 8 bases match TRBD1. V shed 2 bases, J shed 6 bases, and the junction held 12 bases outside the gene matches. This CDR3 has 17 amino acids. Germline CDR1 MGHRA, CDR2 YSYEKL. The CDR3 DNA is TGCGCCAGCAGCCAACCCCCCGGGACAGGATCGGGTCAGCCCCAGCATTTT. It yields the protein CASSQPPGTGSGQPQHF.

The chain links TRBV5-4 to TRBJ2-4, with 8 bases aligning to TRBD1. The CDR3 length is 16 residues. V lost 4 bases to trimming and J lost 3 bases; unmatched junction nucleotides: 9. The germline V gene has CDR1 SGHNT and CDR2 YYREEE (reference sequence). In DNA form, the CDR3 reads TGTGCCAGCAGCCCCGGACAGGGTCGGGGCAAAAACATTCAGTACTTC. As protein: CASSPGQGRGKNIQYF.

V is TRBV5-5 and J is TRBJ2-2; TRBD1 aligns across 8 bases. The CDR3 covers 14 residues. Germline V gene data show CDR1 as SGHKS and CDR2 as YYEKEE (reference sequence). J lost 1 base, V lost 4 bases, and 0 bases had no gene match. CDR3 sequence reads: CASSGTGNTGELFF. In DNA form, the CDR3 reads TGTGCCAGCAGCGGGACAGGGAACACCGGGGAGCTGTTTTTT. Full variable domain (rest looked up from reference TRBV5-5 and TRBJ2-2): DAGVTQSPTHLIKTRGQQVTLRCSPISGHKSVSWYQQVLGQGPQFIFQYYEKEERGRGNFPDRFSARQFPNYSSELNVNALLLGDSALYLCASSGTGNTGELFFGEGSRLTVL.

The genes are TRBV7-2 and TRBJ1-1, with D possibly TRBD1 on 5 matching bases. The CDR3 contains 14 residues. Trimming removed 0 bases from V and 0 bases from J, with 5 bases in between. The germline V gene encodes CDR1 SGHTA and CDR2 FQGNSA. CDR3 sequence: CASSLAGVNTEAFF. The CDR3 DNA is TGTGCCAGCAGCTTAGCAGGGGTGAACACTGAAGCTTTCTTT.

The genes are TRBV7-3 and TRBJ2-1; D possibly corresponds to TRBD2 (5 bases). There are 14 residues in the CDR3. Germline V CDR1 and CDR2: SGHTA, FQGTGA. Trimming shortened V by 5 bases and J by 7 bases, and 15 bases separated the two germline ends. CDR3 DNA sequence: TGTGCCAGCAGCCTATTAAGCGGTGGGAATGAGCAGTTCTTC. Protein product: CASSLLSGGNEQFF. Full variable domain (rest looked up from reference TRBV7-3 and TRBJ2-1): GAGVSQTPSNKVTEKGKYVELRCDPISGHTALYWYRQSLGQGPEFLIYFQGTGAADDSGLPNDRFFAVRPEGSVSTLKIQRTERGDSAVYLCASSLLSGGNEQFFGPGTRLTVL.

The chain uses TRBV19 and TRBJ1-1; D gene ambiguous. This CDR3 is built from 12 residues. CDR1 LNHDA and CDR2 SQIVND come from the germline V gene (reference sequence). V gave up 3 bases and J gave up 10 bases, with 12 bases separating them. The CDR3: CASSIGQTSAFF. CDR3 in DNA: TGTGCCAGTAGTATTGGGCAGACCTCAGCTTTCTTT. The variable domain in full, with the rest retrieved from reference TRBV19 and TRBJ1-1, is DGGITQSPKYLFRKEGQNVTLSCEQNLNHDAMYWYRQDPGQGLRLIYYSQIVNDFQKGDIAEGYSVSREKKESFPLTVTSAQKNPTAFYLCASSIGQTSAFFGQGTRLTVV.

CDR3 residues: CASSLAQGARIYNSPLHF. The CDR3 nucleotides are TGTGCCAGCAGCTTAGCGCAGGGGGCGCGTATTTATAATTCACCCCTCCACTTT. V gene TRBV7-8 combines with J gene TRBJ1-6; 8 bases align to TRBD1. This CDR3 spans 18 amino acids. V lost 0 bases to trimming and J lost 4 bases; unmatched junction nucleotides: 8. Germline V gene lookup returns CDR1 SGHVS and CDR2 FQNEAQ.

A single count supports this clone. This chain connects TRBV24-1 to TRBJ2-3, with 10 bases matching TRBD2. Losses at the gene ends were 4 bases for V and 0 bases for J; bases not matched to a gene: 9. The CDR3 is made up of 18 amino acids. CDR1 and CDR2 (germline): KGHDR, SFDVKD. In DNA, the CDR3 is TGTGCCACCAGTGACCAGACGAGCGGGGGGGCTAGCACAGATACGCAGTATTTT. Its protein product is CATSDQTSGGASTDTQYF.

J is TRBJ2-5 and V is TRBV4-1, with 9 bases aligning to TRBD1. CDR3 length: 14 amino acids. From germline, CDR1 is MGHRA and CDR2 YSYEKL. J was trimmed by 4 bases and V by 4 bases; bases with no gene match: 4. The CDR3 DNA reads as TGCGCCAGCAGCCCGACAGGGGGAGGAGAGACCCAGTACTTC. Protein product: CASSPTGGGETQYF.

Details on this clone: Other DNA sequences from this sample encode an identical CDR3 as well. The chain carries TRBV15 and TRBJ1-5, with 8 bases matching TRBD1. From germline, CDR1 is LNHNV and CDR2 YYDKDF (reference sequence). The CDR3 length is 14 residues. Losses at the gene ends were 3 bases for V and 2 bases for J; bases not matched to a gene: 0. In DNA, the CDR3 is TGTGCCACCAGCAGGGACAGGGGCAATCAGCCCCAGCATTTT. It codes for CATSRDRGNQPQHF.

This clone was detected ten times or more. V gene TRBV3-1 (or the pseudogene TRBV3-2) combines with J gene TRBJ2-5; TRBD1 agrees at 7 bases. With 3 bases clipped from V and 5 bases from J, the junction kept 12 bases outside the gene matches. The germline CDR1 and CDR2 sequences are LGHDT and YNNKEL (reference sequence). The length of the CDR3 is 16 residues. Written as DNA, the CDR3 is TGTGCCAGCAGCCAGCGTGAACAGGGGATACTTGAGACCCAGTACTTC. Translating gives CASSQREQGILETQYF.

This clone was found a few times. The J gene is TRBJ1-4, the V gene TRBV9, with 7 positions matching TRBD1. This CDR3 comprises 16 residues. CDR1 and CDR2 (germline): SGDLS, YYNGEE. The ends lost 4 bases at V and 8 bases at J; junction bases unmatched: 14. In DNA form, the CDR3 reads TGTGCCAGCAGCCCCCGAAGACAGGGAGGTGAAGAAAAACTGTTTTTT. Amino acid sequence: CASSPRRQGGEEKLFF.

The chain couples TRBV7-3 to TRBJ1-1; perhaps TRBD1 as D (6 bases). The CDR3 loop spans 15 amino acids. Germline CDR1 and CDR2: SGHTA and FQGTGA. V gave up 2 bases and J gave up 4 bases, with 14 bases separating them. The CDR3 region has the DNA TGTGCCAGCAGCTTAGAAGCGCAGGGGTCCACTGAAGCTTTCTTT. Translation: CASSLEAQGSTEAFF.

The genes are TRBV19 and TRBJ1-1; 7 bases agree with TRBD1. Germline CDR1 reads LNHDA; CDR2 reads SQIVND (reference sequence). Trimming removed 3 bases from V and 2 bases from J; junction bases left unmatched: 9. The CDR3 runs 16 residues. CDR3 amino acids: CASSMMRGLRNTEAFF. CDR3 DNA: TGTGCCAGTAGTATGATGAGGGGGCTGCGAAACACTGAAGCTTTCTTT.

The CDR3 region is CSGQSRGLRDTQYF. The CDR3 coding sequence is TGCAGCGGCCAGTCGCGGGGGCTTAGAGATACGCAGTATTTT. V gene TRBV29-1 combines with J gene TRBJ2-3; D is perhaps TRBD2 (7 bases). V was trimmed by 7 bases and J by 5 bases, leaving 19 bases between them. Germline V CDR1 and CDR2: SQVTM, ANQGSEA. This CDR3 contains 14 residues.